This T cell receptor beta chain comes out of a study of cytomegalovirus exposure and HLA in healthy donors. The PCR made use of 60 Vbeta and 13 Jbeta primers. The method was immunoSEQ multiplex PCR; TCRdb's version includes in-frame clones alone and lacks a portion of them. The sample carries about 140,000 clones, 80% recorded once. The CDR3 runs to 15 residues. V lost 5 bases to trimming and J lost 0 bases, with 11 bases between them. The V gene's germline CDR1 is LNHDA and CDR2 SQIVND (reference sequence). A single count supports this clone. The TCR was taken from a male donor in good health and CMV-seronegative. The rearrangement uses TRBV19 and TRBJ1-5; no reliable D call. The sequenced sample consisted of PBMCs. This CDR3 reads CASSPGLPSNQPQHF. CDR3 nucleotides: TGTGCCAGTAGTCCCGGACTTCCTAGCAATCAGCCCCAGCATTTT.